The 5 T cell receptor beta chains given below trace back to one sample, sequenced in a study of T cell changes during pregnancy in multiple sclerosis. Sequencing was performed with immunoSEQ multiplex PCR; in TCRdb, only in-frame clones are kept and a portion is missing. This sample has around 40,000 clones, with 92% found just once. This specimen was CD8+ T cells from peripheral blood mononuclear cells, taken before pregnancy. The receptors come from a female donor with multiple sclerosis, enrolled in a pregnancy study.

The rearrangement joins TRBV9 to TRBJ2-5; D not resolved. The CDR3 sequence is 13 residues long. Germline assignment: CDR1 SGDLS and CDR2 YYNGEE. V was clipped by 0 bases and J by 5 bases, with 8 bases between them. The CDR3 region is CASSVESRETQYF. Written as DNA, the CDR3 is TGTGCCAGCAGCGTAGAGTCCCGGGAGACCCAGTACTTC.

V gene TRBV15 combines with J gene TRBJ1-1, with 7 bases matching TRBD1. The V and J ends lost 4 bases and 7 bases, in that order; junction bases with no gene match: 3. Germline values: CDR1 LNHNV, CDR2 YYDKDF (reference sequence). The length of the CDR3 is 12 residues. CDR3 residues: CATSIDRDEAFF. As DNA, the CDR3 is TGTGCCACCAGCATTGACAGGGATGAAGCTTTCTTT.

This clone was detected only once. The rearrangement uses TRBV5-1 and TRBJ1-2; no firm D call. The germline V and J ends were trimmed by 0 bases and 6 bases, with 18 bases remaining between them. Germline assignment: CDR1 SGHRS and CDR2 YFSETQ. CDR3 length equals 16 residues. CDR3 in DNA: TGCGCCAGCAGCTTGGGGGAGGGAAAGAAGTTCCATGGCTACACCTTC. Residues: CASSLGEGKKFHGYTF.

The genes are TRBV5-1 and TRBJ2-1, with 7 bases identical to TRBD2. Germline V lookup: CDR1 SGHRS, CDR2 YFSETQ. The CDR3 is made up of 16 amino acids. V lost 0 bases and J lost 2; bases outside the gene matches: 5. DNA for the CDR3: TGCGCCAGCAGCTTGGCCTCTAGCGGCCCCTACAATGAGCAGTTCTTC. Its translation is CASSLASSGPYNEQFF.

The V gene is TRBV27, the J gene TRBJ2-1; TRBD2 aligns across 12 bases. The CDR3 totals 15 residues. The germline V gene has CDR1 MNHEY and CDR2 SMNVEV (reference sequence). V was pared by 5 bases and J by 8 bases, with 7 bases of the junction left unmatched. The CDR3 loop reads CASSRLAGVRDEQFF. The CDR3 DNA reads TGTGCCAGCAGTCGACTAGCGGGAGTTCGGGATGAGCAGTTCTTC.